This record looks at one T cell receptor beta chain sequence and its context. The source of the sample is a study of blood T cell repertoires in COVID-19. Using immunoSEQ multiplex PCR, the repertoire was profiled, and TCRdb retains in-frame clones only, with some absent. The sample carries about 140,000 clones, around 80% recorded once. The sequence derives from a man older than 75 with acute or convalescent COVID-19. The sequenced sample was peripheral blood.

This chain's CDR3 is CASSLNRAGNTIYF. The CDR3 nucleotides read TGTGCCAGCAGCCTTAACAGGGCTGGAAACACCATATATTTT. The chain employs TRBV7-2 and TRBJ1-3, with D tentatively TRBD1 (6 bases). V lost 5 bases, J lost 2 bases, and 10 bases lay in between. This CDR3 has 14 amino acids. Germline V gives CDR1 SGHTA, CDR2 FQGNSA.